This passage covers 26 T cell receptor beta chains from one sample sequenced in a study of cytomegalovirus exposure and HLA in healthy donors. PCR was performed using 60 Vbeta and 13 Jbeta primers. Profiled with immunoSEQ multiplex PCR; TCRdb holds only in-frame clones, not every one. The sample holds 250,000 to 300,000 clones; about 90% are singletons and the top ten take roughly 1.6%. Source material: PBMCs. The receptors were sampled from a girl aged 2-9 years in good health and CMV-seronegative.

The chain couples TRBV28 to TRBJ2-1; 13 nucleotides match TRBD2. The CDR3 length is 16 residues. Germline CDR1 is MDHEN and CDR2 is SYDVKM. Trimming at V came to 6 bases and at J to 6 bases, leaving 8 bases not matched to a gene. The CDR3 bases are TGTGCCAGCAGCCCCGGGACTAGCGGGGTGGGCAATGAGCAGTTCTTC. Translated, it gives CASSPGTSGVGNEQFF. Full variable domain (rest looked up from reference TRBV28 and TRBJ2-1): DVKVTQSSRYLVKRTGEKVFLECVQDMDHENMFWYRQDPGLGLRLIYFSYDVKMKEKGDIPEGYSVSREKKERFSLILESASTNQTSMYLCASSPGTSGVGNEQFFGPGTRLTVL.

This chain uses TRBV30 with TRBJ2-5; 16 bases line up with TRBD2. Germline lookup yields CDR1 GTSNPN and CDR2 SVGIG (reference sequence). V lost 1 base and J lost 7; bases outside the gene matches: 6. CDR3 length equals 16 residues. The DNA for the CDR3 is TGTGCCTGGAGTGCCGGGACTAGCGGGGGGGCCGGGACCCAGTACTTC. It is translated as CAWSAGTSGGAGTQYF.

This CDR3 is CASSLEQGMNTEAFF. As DNA, the CDR3 is TGTGCCAGCAGCTTAGAGCAGGGCATGAACACTGAAGCTTTCTTT. V usage is TRBV7-9 and J usage is TRBJ1-1, with a weak D call TRBD1 (5 bases). V shed 1 base and J shed 0 bases, with 9 bases lying between them. The CDR3 runs to 15 residues. The V gene's germline CDR1 is SEHNR and CDR2 FQNEAQ (reference sequence).

The chain has TRBV2 and TRBJ2-1, with D unclear. The germline V gene encodes CDR1 SNHLY and CDR2 FYNNEI. The CDR3 sequence is 15 residues long. Trimming took off 5 bases at V and 1 base at J, with 12 bases between the two ends. This chain's CDR3 is CASSPLYLSYNEQFF. In DNA, the CDR3 is TGTGCCAGCAGTCCCCTTTATTTATCCTACAATGAGCAGTTCTTC.

The chain joins TRBV10-3 to TRBJ2-3; 13 nucleotides line up with TRBD2. With 2 bases clipped from V and 1 base from J, the junction kept 6 bases outside the gene matches. Germline lookup yields CDR1 ENHRY and CDR2 SYGVKD. The CDR3 runs 18 residues. The CDR3 protein is CAISETSGGAGGTDTQYF. CDR3 nucleotides: TGTGCCATCAGTGAGACTAGCGGGGGGGCCGGTGGCACAGATACGCAGTATTTT.

The chain recombines TRBV4-1 with TRBJ2-1; TRBD1 matches 12 bases. Germline assignment: CDR1 MGHRA and CDR2 YSYEKL. This CDR3 has 17 residues. With V trimmed by 0 bases and J by 4 bases, 4 bases remained unmatched. The CDR3 DNA follows: TGCGCCAGCAGCCAAGATGGGACAGGGGGCGGTTACAATGAGCAGTTCTTC. This translates into CASSQDGTGGGYNEQFF.

This rearrangement joins TRBV27 to TRBJ2-2, with D possibly matching TRBD1 (7 bases). CDR1 is MNHEY, CDR2 SMNVEV, per germline (reference sequence). Trimming cost V 7 bases and J 6 bases, with 12 bases left between them. The CDR3 sequence is 13 residues long. CDR3: CASTGGWAGELFF. The CDR3 DNA is TGTGCCAGCACAGGGGGGTGGGCCGGGGAGCTGTTTTTT.

J is TRBJ2-3 and V is TRBV5-6; 9 bases map to TRBD1. The V gene end was trimmed by 4 bases and the J gene end by 4 bases; junction bases not matched to a gene: 4. This CDR3 is built from 14 residues. CDR1 and CDR2 from the germline V gene are SGHDT and YYEEEE. CDR3 residues: CASSRQGVSDTQYF. CDR3 in DNA: TGTGCCAGCAGCCGACAGGGGGTGTCAGATACGCAGTATTTT.

This chain joins TRBV27 and TRBJ2-3; 8 nucleotides agree with TRBD2. Looked up from germline, CDR1 is MNHEY and CDR2 is SMNVEV (reference sequence). Trimming at V came to 5 bases and at J to 2 bases, leaving 21 bases not matched to a gene. This CDR3 is 20 amino acids long. CDR3 region: CASSPYQFKAGAGDTDTQYF. The CDR3 nucleotides are TGTGCCAGCAGTCCATATCAATTTAAAGCGGGAGCTGGAGACACAGATACGCAGTATTTT.

The chain couples TRBV6-5 to TRBJ2-7; 7 bases match TRBD2. The CDR3 runs 11 residues. The junction had 4 bases not matched to a gene; V was cut back by 5 bases and J by 9 bases. The germline CDR1 and CDR2 sequences are MNHEY and SVGAGI. This chain's CDR3 is CASSQRDRQYF. CDR3 coding DNA: TGTGCCAGCAGTCAGCGGGATAGGCAGTACTTC.

This clone was detected only once. This chain connects TRBV29-1 to TRBJ1-2; 8 nucleotides align to TRBD1. The CDR3 length is 12 residues. With 0 bases clipped from V and 14 bases from J, the junction kept 8 bases outside the gene matches. CDR1 SQVTM and CDR2 ANQGSEA come from the germline V gene. The CDR3 sequence is CSVEEGQGEDTF. DNA of the CDR3: TGCAGCGTTGAAGAAGGACAGGGAGAGGATACCTTC.

V usage is TRBV5-1 and J usage is TRBJ1-4; 8 bases agree with TRBD1. V lost 4 bases, J lost 8 bases, and 7 bases stayed unmatched. This CDR3 comprises 14 residues. In germline, CDR1 is SGHRS, CDR2 YFSETQ. The CDR3 DNA follows: TGCGCCAGCAGCCTACAGGGGGAGGGGGAAAAACTGTTTTTT. Translated: CASSLQGEGEKLFF.

The V and J genes are TRBV5-1 and TRBJ2-5; D is undetermined. CDR3 length: 15 amino acids. CDR1 and CDR2 from the germline V gene are SGHRS and YFSETQ. Between the trimmed V and J ends, which lost 5 bases and 0 bases, there was a span of 14 bases. The CDR3 region has the DNA TGCGCCAGCAGTCCTCGGGTGTTGTACCAAGAGACCCAGTACTTC. Encoded protein: CASSPRVLYQETQYF.

The chain couples TRBV7-3 to TRBJ2-3; 12 bases match TRBD2. Germline values: CDR1 SGHTA, CDR2 FQGTGA. The CDR3 loop spans 14 amino acids. The V segment lost 5 bases and the J segment 5 bases; nucleotides outside the gene matches: 2. The CDR3 DNA reads as TGTGCCAGCAGCCTGGGACTAGCGGGAGATACGCAGTATTTT. This codes for CASSLGLAGDTQYF.

The chain links TRBV10-3 to TRBJ1-4; 11 bases are a match to TRBD1. Losses at the gene ends were 4 bases for V and 6 bases for J; bases not matched to a gene: 1. The germline gives CDR1 ENHRY, CDR2 SYGVKD. The CDR3 sequence is 14 residues long. CDR3 in amino acids: CAISGGQGDEKLFF. The CDR3 region has the DNA TGTGCCATCAGTGGGGGACAGGGGGATGAAAAACTGTTTTTT.

The V call is TRBV28, the J call TRBJ1-2, with D tentatively TRBD1 (6 bases). CDR3 length equals 13 residues. V was cut by 6 bases and J by 5 bases, with 13 bases left in between. Germline loops: CDR1 MDHEN, CDR2 SYDVKM. The CDR3 region has the DNA TGTGCCAGCAGCCTCGGACAGCCATATGGCTACACCTTC. Its translation: CASSLGQPYGYTF.

CDR3 sequence reads: CASSEEGHRPYEQYF. Here the CDR3 DNA reads TGTGCCAGCAGTGAAGAGGGACACAGACCCTACGAGCAGTACTTC. The J gene is TRBJ2-5, the V gene TRBV6-1; maybe TRBD1 (6 bases). Gene TRBJ2-7 matches the end of the DNA better, so the J call may be wrong. The germline V gene has CDR1 MNHNS and CDR2 SASEGT. This CDR3 has 15 residues.

The DNA of the CDR3 is TGTGCCAGCAGCAGCGGACTAGCCGCCCCCCCAAACACCGGGGAGCTGTTTTTT. This encodes CASSSGLAAPPNTGELFF. This sequence joins TRBV7-6 and TRBJ2-2; TRBD2 matches 8 bases. CDR1 and CDR2 (germline): SGHVS, FNYEAQ. J lost 2 bases, V lost 5 bases, and 13 bases had no gene match. The CDR3 has 18 amino acids.

The V call is TRBV5-1, the J call TRBJ2-3; D possibly corresponds to TRBD1 (6 bases). From germline, CDR1 is SGHRS and CDR2 YFSETQ. The CDR3 spans 14 residues. Deletions cut 0 bases from V and 5 bases from J, with 10 bases between. CDR3 loop: CASSLAGALDTQYF. CDR3 DNA: TGCGCCAGCAGCTTGGCAGGGGCCCTAGATACGCAGTATTTT.

In nucleotides, the CDR3 is TGTGCCAGCAGTTATCGTCCGGGGGGTGGGGAAAAACTGTTTTTT. This encodes CASSYRPGGGEKLFF. The V gene is TRBV6-6, the J gene TRBJ1-4; D perhaps matches TRBD1 (5 bases). Germline loops: CDR1 MNHNY, CDR2 SVGAGI (reference sequence). Trimming stripped 3 bases from V and 8 bases from J, with 16 bases between. The CDR3 extends over 15 amino acids.

This sequence joins TRBV10-1 and TRBJ1-1; 8 nucleotides match TRBD1. The V gene's germline CDR1 is WNHNN and CDR2 SYGVQD (reference sequence). This CDR3 spans 16 amino acids. V gave up 0 bases and J gave up 4 bases; unmatched junction bases: 7. The CDR3 region is CASSESQGARITEAFF. CDR3 sequence (DNA): TGCGCCAGCAGTGAGTCGCAGGGGGCGCGTATCACTGAAGCTTTCTTT.

The V gene is TRBV2, the J gene TRBJ2-1, with 7 positions matching TRBD2. Germline-derived CDR1 and CDR2 are SNHLY and FYNNEI. V was pared by 2 bases and J by 0 bases, with 10 bases of the junction left unmatched. The CDR3 is made up of 18 amino acids. CDR3 sequence reads: CASSESRQRGSSYNEQFF. In nucleotides, the CDR3 is TGTGCCAGCAGTGAATCTCGGCAGCGGGGTAGCTCCTACAATGAGCAGTTCTTC.

Here the CDR3 reads CAISENPKTLYGYTF. The CDR3 DNA is TGTGCCATCAGTGAGAACCCAAAAACTCTCTATGGCTACACCTTC. The V gene is TRBV10-3, the J gene TRBJ1-2; D not certain. Per the germline V gene, CDR1 is ENHRY and CDR2 is SYGVKD. Trimming left V 2 bases short and J 4 bases short, with 14 bases between. CDR3 size: 15 residues.

Note on this clone: Other DNA sequences in this sample translate to the same CDR3. The chain combines TRBV11-2 with TRBJ2-7, with 11 bases lining up with TRBD2. In germline, CDR1 is SGHAT, CDR2 FQNNGV. The CDR3 covers 15 residues. V dropped 4 bases and J dropped 6; count of bases not matched to a gene: 8. The CDR3 region is CASSYRRLAGPEQYF. Written as DNA, the CDR3 is TGTGCCAGCAGCTATCGTCGACTAGCGGGGCCCGAGCAGTACTTC.

This sequence joins TRBV30 and TRBJ2-5; D is possibly TRBD1 (6 bases). The DNA end favors TRBJ2-7, so the J call may be wrong. This CDR3 region has 14 residues. Germline V CDR1 and CDR2: GTSNPN, SVGIG (reference sequence). The CDR3 sequence is CAWSLPPGAYEQYF. DNA for the CDR3: TGTGCCTGGAGTCTGCCCCCAGGGGCCTACGAGCAGTACTTC.

The rearrangement links TRBV23-1 to TRBJ2-5; D unresolved. TRBV23-1 is given ORF status, its function remaining uncertain. Trimming removed 4 bases from V and 4 bases from J, with 10 bases in between. This CDR3 has 13 residues. The CDR3 spells CASSPRSRETQYF. CDR3 in DNA: TGCGCCAGCAGTCCCCGAAGTAGAGAGACCCAGTACTTC.